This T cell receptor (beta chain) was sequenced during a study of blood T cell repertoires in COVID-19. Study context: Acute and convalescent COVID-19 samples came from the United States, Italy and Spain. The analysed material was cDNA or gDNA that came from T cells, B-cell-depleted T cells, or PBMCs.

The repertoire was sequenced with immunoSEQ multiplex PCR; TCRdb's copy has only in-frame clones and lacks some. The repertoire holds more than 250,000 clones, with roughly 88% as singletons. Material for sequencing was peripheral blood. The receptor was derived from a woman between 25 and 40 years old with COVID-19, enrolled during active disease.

As DNA, the CDR3 is TGTGCCAGCAGCTTCAGTAATTCACCCCTCCACTTT. Amino acid sequence: CASSFSNSPLHF. V is TRBV5-4 and J is TRBJ1-6; D unclear. This CDR3 comprises 12 residues. The germline V gene encodes CDR1 SGHNT and CDR2 YYREEE (reference sequence). With 2 bases removed from V and 6 bases from J, the gap between germline ends came to 3 bases.